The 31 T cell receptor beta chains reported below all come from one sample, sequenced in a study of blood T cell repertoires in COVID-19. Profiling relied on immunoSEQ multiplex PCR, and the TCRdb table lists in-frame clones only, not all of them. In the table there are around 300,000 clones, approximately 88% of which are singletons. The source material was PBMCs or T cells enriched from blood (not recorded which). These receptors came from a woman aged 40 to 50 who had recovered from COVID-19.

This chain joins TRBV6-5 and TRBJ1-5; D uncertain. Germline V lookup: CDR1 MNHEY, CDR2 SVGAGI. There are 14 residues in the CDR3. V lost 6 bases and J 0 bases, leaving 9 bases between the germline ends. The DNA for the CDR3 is TGTGCCAGCAGCCCGCAGGATAGCAATCAGCCCCAGCATTTT. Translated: CASSPQDSNQPQHF.

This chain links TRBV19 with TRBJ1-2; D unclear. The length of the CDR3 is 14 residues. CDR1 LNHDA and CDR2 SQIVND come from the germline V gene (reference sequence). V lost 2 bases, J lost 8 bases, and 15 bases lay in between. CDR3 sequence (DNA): TGTGCCAGTAGTATAAGCACAGCTGAACGGGGCTACACCTTC. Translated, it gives CASSISTAERGYTF.

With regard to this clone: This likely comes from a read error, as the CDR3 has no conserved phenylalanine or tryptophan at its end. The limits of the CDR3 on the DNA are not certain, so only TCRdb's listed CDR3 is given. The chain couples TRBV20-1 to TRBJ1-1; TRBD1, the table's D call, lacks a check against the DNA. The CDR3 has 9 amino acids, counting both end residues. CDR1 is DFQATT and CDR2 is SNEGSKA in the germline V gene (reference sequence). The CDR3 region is CSARDQVPT.

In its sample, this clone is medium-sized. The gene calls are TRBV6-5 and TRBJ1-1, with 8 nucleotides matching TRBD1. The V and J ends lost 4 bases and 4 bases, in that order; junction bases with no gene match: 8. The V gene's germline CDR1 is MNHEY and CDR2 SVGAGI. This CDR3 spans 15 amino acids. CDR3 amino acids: CASSLFNTGGTEAFF. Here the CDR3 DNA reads TGTGCCAGCAGTTTATTTAATACAGGGGGCACTGAAGCTTTCTTT.

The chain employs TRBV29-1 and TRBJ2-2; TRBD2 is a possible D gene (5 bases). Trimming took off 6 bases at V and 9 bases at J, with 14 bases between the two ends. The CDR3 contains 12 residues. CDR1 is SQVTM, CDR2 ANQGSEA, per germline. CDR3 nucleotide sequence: TGCAGCGTGACTGGAGGCAGCCGGGAGCTGTTTTTT. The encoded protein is CSVTGGSRELFF.

The CDR3 DNA reads TGTGCCACCAGCAGAGATGGGGGTCGGCGGGGCTCCTATAATTCACCCCTCCACTTT. As protein: CATSRDGGRRGSYNSPLHF. This chain joins TRBV15 and TRBJ1-6, with a weak D call TRBD1 (5 bases). CDR1 LNHNV and CDR2 YYDKDF come from the germline V gene (reference sequence). V lost 0 bases and J lost 0, with 15 bases in between. There are 19 residues in the CDR3. Looking up the rest from reference TRBV15 and TRBJ1-6 gives the full variable domain: DAMVIQNPRYQVTQFGKPVTLSCSQTLNHNVMYWYQQKSSQAPKLLFHYYDKDFNNEADTPDNFQSRRPNTSFCFLDIRSPGLGDTAMYLCATSRDGGRRGSYNSPLHFGNGTRLTVT.

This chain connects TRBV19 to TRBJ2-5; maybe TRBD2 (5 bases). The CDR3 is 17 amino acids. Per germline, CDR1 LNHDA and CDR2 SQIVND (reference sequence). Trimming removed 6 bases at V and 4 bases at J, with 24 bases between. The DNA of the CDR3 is TGTGCCAGTAGCCCTCTGATATCGGGATTGGCGATAGAGACCCAGTACTTC. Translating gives CASSPLISGLAIETQYF.

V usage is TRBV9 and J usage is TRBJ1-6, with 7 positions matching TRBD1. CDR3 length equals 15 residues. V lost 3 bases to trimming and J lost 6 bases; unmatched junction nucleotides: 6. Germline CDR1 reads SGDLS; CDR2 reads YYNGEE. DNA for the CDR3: TGTGCCAGCAGCGCACATGACAGGGTTAATTCACCCCTCCACTTT. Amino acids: CASSAHDRVNSPLHF.

The CDR3 spells CASRGTVSSYNEQFF. The CDR3 DNA reads TGTGCCAGCAGAGGGACAGTTAGCTCCTACAATGAGCAGTTCTTC. The chain employs TRBV28 and TRBJ2-1; 7 bases line up with TRBD1. The CDR3 extends over 15 amino acids. With 6 bases clipped from V and 0 bases from J, the junction kept 5 bases outside the gene matches. Germline lookup yields CDR1 MDHEN and CDR2 SYDVKM.

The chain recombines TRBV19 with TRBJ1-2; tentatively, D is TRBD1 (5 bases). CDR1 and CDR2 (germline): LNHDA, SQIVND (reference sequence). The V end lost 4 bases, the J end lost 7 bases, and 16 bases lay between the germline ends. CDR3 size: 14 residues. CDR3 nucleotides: TGTGCCAGTAGTACTACCCTAAGGGGTGTTGGCTACACCTTC. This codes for CASSTTLRGVGYTF. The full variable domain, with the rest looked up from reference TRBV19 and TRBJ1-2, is DGGITQSPKYLFRKEGQNVTLSCEQNLNHDAMYWYRQDPGQGLRLIYYSQIVNDFQKGDIAEGYSVSREKKESFPLTVTSAQKNPTAFYLCASSTTLRGVGYTFGSGTRLTVV.

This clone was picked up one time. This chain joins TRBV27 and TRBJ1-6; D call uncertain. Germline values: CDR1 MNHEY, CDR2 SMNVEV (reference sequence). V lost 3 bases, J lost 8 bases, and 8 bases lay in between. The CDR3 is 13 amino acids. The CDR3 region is CASSFPGDSPLHF. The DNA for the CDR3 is TGTGCCAGCAGTTTTCCCGGGGATTCACCCCTCCACTTT.

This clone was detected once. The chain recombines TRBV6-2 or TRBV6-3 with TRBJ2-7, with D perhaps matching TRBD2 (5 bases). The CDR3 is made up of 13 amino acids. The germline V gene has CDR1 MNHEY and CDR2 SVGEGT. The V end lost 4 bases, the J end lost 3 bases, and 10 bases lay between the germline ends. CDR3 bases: TGTGCCAGCAGTTTGACCGGGAACTACGAGCAGTACTTC. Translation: CASSLTGNYEQYF.

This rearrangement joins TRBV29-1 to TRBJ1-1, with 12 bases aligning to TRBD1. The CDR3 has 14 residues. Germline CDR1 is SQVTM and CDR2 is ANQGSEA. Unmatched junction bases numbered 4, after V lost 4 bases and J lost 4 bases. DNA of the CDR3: TGCAGCGTTGGGGACAGGGGGCGCGGCACTGAAGCTTTCTTT. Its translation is CSVGDRGRGTEAFF.

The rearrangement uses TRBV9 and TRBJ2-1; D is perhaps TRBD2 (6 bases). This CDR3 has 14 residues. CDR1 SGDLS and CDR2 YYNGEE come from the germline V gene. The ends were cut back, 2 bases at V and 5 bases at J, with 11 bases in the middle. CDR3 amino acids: CASSVTRFDNEQFF. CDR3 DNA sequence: TGTGCCAGCAGCGTGACTAGGTTCGACAATGAGCAGTTCTTC.

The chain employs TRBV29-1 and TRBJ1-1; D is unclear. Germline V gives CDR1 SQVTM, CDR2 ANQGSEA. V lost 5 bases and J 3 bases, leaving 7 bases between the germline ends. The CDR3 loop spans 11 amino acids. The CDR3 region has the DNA TGCAGCGTTACAGTTTACACTGAAGCTTTCTTT. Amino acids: CSVTVYTEAFF.

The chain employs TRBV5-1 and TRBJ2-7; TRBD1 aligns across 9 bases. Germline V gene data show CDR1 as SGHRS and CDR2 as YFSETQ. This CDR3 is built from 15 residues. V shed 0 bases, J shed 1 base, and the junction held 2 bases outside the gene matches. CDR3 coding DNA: TGCGCCAGCAGCTTGGGGGACAGGGATTCCTACGAGCAGTACTTC. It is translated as CASSLGDRDSYEQYF.

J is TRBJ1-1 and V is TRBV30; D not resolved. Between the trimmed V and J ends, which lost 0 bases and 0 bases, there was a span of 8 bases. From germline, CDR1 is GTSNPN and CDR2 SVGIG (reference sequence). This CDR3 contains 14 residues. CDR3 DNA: TGTGCCTGGAGTGTATTGGAGATGAACACTGAAGCTTTCTTT. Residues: CAWSVLEMNTEAFF.

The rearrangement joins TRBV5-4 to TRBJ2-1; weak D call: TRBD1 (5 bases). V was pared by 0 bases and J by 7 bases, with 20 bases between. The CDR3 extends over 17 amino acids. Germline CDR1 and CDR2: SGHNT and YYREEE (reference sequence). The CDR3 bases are TGTGCCAGCAGCTTGGGTATCAGGGTTCGGTTTTTGAATGAGCAGTTCTTC. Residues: CASSLGIRVRFLNEQFF.

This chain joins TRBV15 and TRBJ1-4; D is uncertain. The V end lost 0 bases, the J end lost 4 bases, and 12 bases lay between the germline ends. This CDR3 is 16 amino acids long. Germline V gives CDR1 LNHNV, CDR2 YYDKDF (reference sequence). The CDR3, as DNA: TGTGCCACCAGCAGAGAGGTCGCGGGGATTAATGAAAAACTGTTTTTT. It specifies CATSREVAGINEKLFF.

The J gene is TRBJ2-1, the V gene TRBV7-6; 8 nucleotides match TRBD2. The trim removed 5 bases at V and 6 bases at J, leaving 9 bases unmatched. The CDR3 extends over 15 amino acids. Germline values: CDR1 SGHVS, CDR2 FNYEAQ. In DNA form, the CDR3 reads TGTGCCAGCAGCCTAGGAAGCGGGAGTGCCAATGAGCAGTTCTTC. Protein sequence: CASSLGSGSANEQFF.

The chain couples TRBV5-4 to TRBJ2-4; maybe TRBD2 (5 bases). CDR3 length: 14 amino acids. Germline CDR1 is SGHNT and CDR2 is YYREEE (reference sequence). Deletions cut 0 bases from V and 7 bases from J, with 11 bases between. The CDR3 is CASSLEAGGNIQYF. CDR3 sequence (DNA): TGTGCCAGCAGCTTGGAGGCCGGCGGGAACATTCAGTACTTC.

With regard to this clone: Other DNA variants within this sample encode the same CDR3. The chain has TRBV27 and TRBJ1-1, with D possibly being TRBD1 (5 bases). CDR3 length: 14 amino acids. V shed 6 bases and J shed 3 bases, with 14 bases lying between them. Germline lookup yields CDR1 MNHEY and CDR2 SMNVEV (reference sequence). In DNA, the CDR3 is TGTGCCAGCAGCTTGTCTGGGGCACACACTGAAGCTTTCTTT. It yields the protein CASSLSGAHTEAFF.

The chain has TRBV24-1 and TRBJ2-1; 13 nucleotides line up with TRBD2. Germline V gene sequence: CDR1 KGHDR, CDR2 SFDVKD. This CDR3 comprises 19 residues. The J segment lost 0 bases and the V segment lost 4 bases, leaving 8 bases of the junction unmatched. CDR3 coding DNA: TGTGCCACCAGTGAGACTCCGGGACTAGCGGGGAGCTCCTACAATGAGCAGTTCTTC. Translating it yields CATSETPGLAGSSYNEQFF.

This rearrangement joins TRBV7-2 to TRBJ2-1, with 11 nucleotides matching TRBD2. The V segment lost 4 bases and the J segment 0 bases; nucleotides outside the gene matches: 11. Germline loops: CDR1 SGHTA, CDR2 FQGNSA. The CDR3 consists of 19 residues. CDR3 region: CASSSRTSGLGSSYNEQFF. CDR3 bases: TGTGCCAGCAGCTCGCGGACTAGCGGGCTGGGGAGCTCCTACAATGAGCAGTTCTTC.

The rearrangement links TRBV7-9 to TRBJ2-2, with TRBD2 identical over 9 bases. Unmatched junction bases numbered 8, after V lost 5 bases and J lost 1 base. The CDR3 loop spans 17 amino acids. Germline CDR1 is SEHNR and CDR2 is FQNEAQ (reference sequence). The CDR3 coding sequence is TGTGCCAGCAGCCCGCCCGGGACTAGCTTGAACACCGGGGAGCTGTTTTTT. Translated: CASSPPGTSLNTGELFF. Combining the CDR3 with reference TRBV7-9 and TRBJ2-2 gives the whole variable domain DTGVSQNPRHKITKRGQNVTFRCDPISEHNRLYWYRQTLGQGPEFLTYFQNEAQLEKSRLLSDRFSAERPKGSFSTLEIQRTEQGDSAMYLCASSPPGTSLNTGELFFGEGSRLTVL.

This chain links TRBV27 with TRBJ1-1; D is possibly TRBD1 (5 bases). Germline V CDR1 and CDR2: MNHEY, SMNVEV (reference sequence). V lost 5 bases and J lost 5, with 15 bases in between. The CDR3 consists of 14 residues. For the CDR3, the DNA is TGTGCCAGCAGTCCTTCAGGGCTAAGAACTGAAGCTTTCTTT. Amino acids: CASSPSGLRTEAFF.

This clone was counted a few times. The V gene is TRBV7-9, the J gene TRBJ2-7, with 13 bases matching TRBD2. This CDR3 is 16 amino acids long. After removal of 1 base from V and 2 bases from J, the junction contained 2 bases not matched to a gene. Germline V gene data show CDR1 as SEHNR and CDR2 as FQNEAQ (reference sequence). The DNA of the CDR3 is TGTGCCAGCAGCTTAGTACTAGCGGGAGGGCCCTACGAGCAGTACTTC. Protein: CASSLVLAGGPYEQYF. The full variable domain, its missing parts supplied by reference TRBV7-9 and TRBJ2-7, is DTGVSQNPRHKITKRGQNVTFRCDPISEHNRLYWYRQTLGQGPEFLTYFQNEAQLEKSRLLSDRFSAERPKGSFSTLEIQRTEQGDSAMYLCASSLVLAGGPYEQYFGPGTRLTVT.

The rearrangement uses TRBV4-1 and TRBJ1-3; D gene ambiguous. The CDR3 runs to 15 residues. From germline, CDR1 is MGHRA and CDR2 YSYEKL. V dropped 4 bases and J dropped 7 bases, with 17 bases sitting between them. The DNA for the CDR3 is TGCGCCAGCAGCCCACGGACCCAGGAGGCTAACACCATATATTTT. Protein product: CASSPRTQEANTIYF.

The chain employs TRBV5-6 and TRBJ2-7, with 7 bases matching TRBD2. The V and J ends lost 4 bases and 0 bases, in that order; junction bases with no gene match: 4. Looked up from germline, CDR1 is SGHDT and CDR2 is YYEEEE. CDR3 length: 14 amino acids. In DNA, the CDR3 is TGTGCCAGCAGCAAAGCGGGACTCTCCTACGAGCAGTACTTC. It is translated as CASSKAGLSYEQYF.

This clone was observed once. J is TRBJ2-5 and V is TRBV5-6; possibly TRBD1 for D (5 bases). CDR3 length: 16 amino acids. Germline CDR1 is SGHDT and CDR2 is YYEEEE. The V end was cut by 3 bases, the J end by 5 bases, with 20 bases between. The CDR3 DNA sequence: TGTGCCAGCAGCTCGTCCAGGGTACGGAGTTCGGAGACCCAGTACTTC. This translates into CASSSSRVRSSETQYF.

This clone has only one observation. The CDR3 bases are TGTGCCAGCAGCTCGAAGCACACCGGGGAGCTGTTTTTT. Protein: CASSSKHTGELFF. The chain carries TRBV11-2 and TRBJ2-2; D uncertain. The CDR3 has 13 residues. CDR1 SGHAT and CDR2 FQNNGV come from the germline V gene. Trimming left V 4 bases short and J 3 bases short, with 6 bases between.